The entry that follows covers one T cell receptor beta chain sequence. This entry is derived from a study of shared clonotypes between healthy human individuals. The data were produced by immunoSEQ multiplex PCR, yet TCRdb's version contains in-frame clones alone and is incomplete. The table has 2 million to 2.5 million clones, 95% seen once; the top ten hold 0.13%. The germline V gene has CDR1 SGHTA and CDR2 FQGNSA. The junction had 4 bases not matched to a gene; V was cut back by 4 bases and J by 7 bases. This CDR3 is 14 amino acids long. Sequencing used naive CD4+ T cells sorted from blood. Documented subset: CD45RA+ positively selected. This TCR came from a man between 18 and 29 years old in good health. The chain carries TRBV7-2 and TRBJ1-6, with 7 bases identical to TRBD1. The CDR3 coding sequence is TGTGCCAGCAGCTGGACGGGACAGAATTCACCCCTCCACTTT. Its translation is CASSWTGQNSPLHF.